These 10 T cell receptor beta chains share one sample of origin, sequenced in a study of CD8 T cells in ankylosing spondylitis. MiXCR, run by TCRdb on the 5' RACE reads, gives a single entry per CDR3 protein. Of 210,000 or so distinct CDR3 sequences detected, approximately 7.6% appear once; the ten largest clones hold 4% to 5%. The sample comprised blood, either unsorted or a sorted T cell fraction (not recorded which). The receptors here all came from a female donor with ankylosing spondylitis or in good health (not recorded which).

This clonotype was picked up a small number of times. The chain carries TRBV29-1 and TRBJ2-1; perhaps TRBD2 as D (5 bases). V was pared by 7 bases and J by 7 bases, with 11 bases between. CDR1 is SQVTM, CDR2 ANQGSEA, per germline. The length of the CDR3 is 11 residues. The CDR3 DNA reads as TGCAGCGCCGAACTAGATAATGAGCAGTTCTTC. It is translated as CSAELDNEQFF.

This clonotype was observed many times. This chain connects TRBV5-1 to TRBJ2-3; the D is unclear. The CDR3 sequence is 12 residues long. The germline CDR1 and CDR2 sequences are SGHRS and YFSETQ. The V gene lost 7 bases and the J gene lost 6 bases, with 12 bases spanning the gap. CDR3 DNA sequence: TGCGCCAGCGGCGAAAGGGTGGATACGCAGTATTTT. Encoded protein: CASGERVDTQYF.

Points on this clonotype: This may be a read error: a much more frequent sequence differs by one nucleotide. This chain links TRBV15 with TRBJ2-2; 7 nucleotides agree with TRBD2. Trimming took 4 bases from V and 4 from J; bases not matched to a gene: 6. The CDR3 extends over 15 amino acids. Germline loops: CDR1 LNHNV, CDR2 YYDKDF (reference sequence). The DNA for the CDR3 is TGTGCCACCAGCAAGCTAGCGGCGAGCACCGGGGAGCTGTTTTTT. This codes for CATSKLAASTGELFF.

Many counts were recorded for this clonotype. V and J are TRBV6-2 or TRBV6-3 and TRBJ2-5; D is perhaps TRBD2 (5 bases). This CDR3 has 14 amino acids. From germline, CDR1 is MNHEY and CDR2 SVGEGT. V lost 0 bases, J lost 4 bases, and 9 bases lay in between. The CDR3 spells CASSYSRAGETQYF. The CDR3, as DNA: TGTGCCAGCAGTTACTCGAGGGCCGGAGAGACCCAGTACTTC.

This clonotype has a count of ten or more. The chain carries TRBV9 and TRBJ2-7; D may be TRBD2 (5 bases). Germline-derived CDR1 and CDR2 are SGDLS and YYNGEE. The germline V and J ends were trimmed by 0 bases and 2 bases, with 15 bases remaining between them. The CDR3 covers 16 residues. CDR3 sequence reads: CASSVGEGGSPYEQYF. CDR3 nucleotides: TGTGCCAGCAGCGTAGGTGAGGGCGGCTCCCCCTACGAGCAGTACTTC.

The table lists this clonotype with a few counts. The chain joins TRBV11-2 to TRBJ2-7; 11 bases map to TRBD2. Germline loops: CDR1 SGHAT, CDR2 FQNNGV. This CDR3 has 16 residues. Trimming cost V 5 bases and J 8 bases; bases outside gene matches: 14. The CDR3 region is CASSNPSGGSSNQQYF. CDR3 bases: TGTGCCAGCAGCAACCCTAGCGGGGGGTCCTCCAATCAGCAGTACTTC.

This clonotype was seen ten or more times. For the CDR3, the DNA is TGTGCCAGCAGCCCACCGGGACCCTACACCGGGGAGCTGTTTTTT. As protein: CASSPPGPYTGELFF. V gene TRBV9 combines with J gene TRBJ2-2; D may match TRBD1 or TRBD2 (5 bases each). The CDR3 has 15 residues. Trimming stripped 4 bases from V and 3 bases from J, with 13 bases between. Germline lookup yields CDR1 SGDLS and CDR2 YYNGEE.

This clonotype showed up many times. The gene calls are TRBV3-1 and TRBJ2-5, with 7 bases matching TRBD2. Losses at the gene ends were 10 bases for V and 4 bases for J; bases not matched to a gene: 6. Per the germline V gene, CDR1 is LGHDT and CDR2 is YNNKEL (reference sequence). The CDR3 totals 12 residues. The CDR3 here is CATGDYGETQYF. Here the CDR3 DNA reads TGTGCCACCGGGGACTACGGAGAGACCCAGTACTTC.

In regard to this clonotype: One base away lies a much larger clone, so this may be a sequencing read error. V is TRBV7-8 and J is TRBJ2-7; D unresolved. Trimming cost V 10 bases and J 4 bases, with 11 bases left between them. The CDR3 spans 11 residues. The germline V gene has CDR1 SGHVS and CDR2 FQNEAQ. This CDR3 reads CANKGSYEQYF. The CDR3 bases are TGTGCCAACAAAGGGTCATACGAGCAGTACTTC.

This clonotype was picked up many times. This rearrangement joins TRBV6-5 to TRBJ2-5; D perhaps matches TRBD1 (5 bases). V gave up 2 bases and J gave up 0 bases, with 10 bases separating them. Germline CDR1 reads MNHEY; CDR2 reads SVGAGI. The CDR3 covers 15 residues. The CDR3: CASSYPRTNQETQYF. As DNA, the CDR3 is TGTGCCAGCAGTTACCCTCGGACAAACCAAGAGACCCAGTACTTC.